The sample holds one count of the clone carrying this T cell receptor beta chain. Its antigen is as yet unknown. The study drew its donors from healthy HIV-negative adults without recent acute infections or vaccinations. The CDR3 has 17 residues. CDR1 is SGHTA and CDR2 is FQGTGA in the germline V gene. V shed 5 bases, J shed 8 bases, and the junction held 11 bases outside the gene matches. Measured with immunoSEQ multiplex PCR; TCRdb has only the in-frame clones, and not every one. The repertoire has 2 million to 2.5 million clones, more than 80% of them found once; the top ten carry 0.39%. This sample was taken from a study of shared clonotypes between healthy human individuals. Across the study: Each donor contributed plates that comprised three CD4 naive, three CD4 memory, two CD8 naive and one CD8 memory. General study points: With few donors, the genetic and exposure-history diversity represented was limited. Sequencing depth was predicted to influence how clonotypes are shared among donors.

Sequencing input: naive CD4+ T cells from PBMCs. Subset reported: CD45RA+ positively selected. The V call is TRBV7-3, the J call TRBJ2-1, with 14 positions matching TRBD2. This clonotype was sampled from a man between 18 and 35 years old in good health. Some clones in this sample may be carry-over from other donors' samples. The CDR3 DNA reads TGTGCCAGCAGCCCAGGACTAGCGGGAGGTGGTTTTGATGAGCAGTTCTTC. This codes for CASSPGLAGGGFDEQFF.